The following is a T cell receptor (beta chain) sequence with its context. Clones were read by immunoSEQ multiplex PCR, and TCRdb kept only the in-frame ones, dropping some. The data show more than 2,000,000 clones, roughly 93% seen once. The data belong to a study of shared clonotypes between healthy human individuals. What was sequenced was naive CD4+ T cells from PBMCs. Subset reported: CD45RA+ positively selected. The TCR sequence derives from a man younger than 35 in good health. Some clones in this sample may be carry-over from other donors' samples.

CDR3 in amino acids: CASSVGQDQEAFF. The CDR3 DNA is TGCGCCAGCAGCGTAGGCCAGGATCAAGAAGCTTTCTTT. J is TRBJ1-1 and V is TRBV5-1; unclear D gene. V gave up 4 bases and J gave up 8 bases, with 15 bases separating them. CDR1 and CDR2 from the germline V gene are SGHRS and YFSETQ. The CDR3 is 13 amino acids.